The present T cell receptor beta chain was sequenced within a study of cytomegalovirus exposure and HLA in healthy donors. Study summary: Roughly 80 million unique TCRs from HLA-typed donors were held in an early data release.

A note on this clone: Antigen: not known.

Primers: 60 Vbeta forward and 13 Jbeta reverse. Clones were read by immunoSEQ multiplex PCR, and TCRdb kept only the in-frame ones, dropping some. The sample includes under 150,000 clones, about four fifths of them seen just once. V lost 2 bases and J lost 4, with 14 bases in between. Germline CDR1 reads MGHDK; CDR2 reads SYGVNS. The CDR3 runs to 15 residues. Study conclusions and caveats: Among CMV-associated TCR beta chains, most appeared HLA-restricted in a later analysis. Cytomegalovirus-associated status was assigned to some 180 TCR beta chains.

This TCR was sampled from a human donor in good health. The V gene is TRBV25-1, the J gene TRBJ1-2; D may be TRBD1 (5 bases). Sequenced input: PBMCs. Written as DNA, the CDR3 is TGTGCCAGCAGTGAAACCTCAGGGTCCCTCTATGGCTACACCTTC. Translation: CASSETSGSLYGYTF.